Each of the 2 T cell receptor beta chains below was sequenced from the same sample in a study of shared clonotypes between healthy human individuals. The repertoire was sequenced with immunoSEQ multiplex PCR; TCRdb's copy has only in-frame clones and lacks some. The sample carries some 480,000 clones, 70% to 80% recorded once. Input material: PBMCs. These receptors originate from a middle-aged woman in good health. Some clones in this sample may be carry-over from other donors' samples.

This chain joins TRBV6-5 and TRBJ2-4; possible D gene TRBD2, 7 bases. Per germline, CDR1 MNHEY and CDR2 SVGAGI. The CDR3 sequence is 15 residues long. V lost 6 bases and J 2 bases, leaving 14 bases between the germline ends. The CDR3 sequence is CASSPRGAPKNIQYF. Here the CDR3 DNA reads TGTGCCAGCAGCCCCCGGGGGGCTCCCAAAAACATTCAGTACTTC.

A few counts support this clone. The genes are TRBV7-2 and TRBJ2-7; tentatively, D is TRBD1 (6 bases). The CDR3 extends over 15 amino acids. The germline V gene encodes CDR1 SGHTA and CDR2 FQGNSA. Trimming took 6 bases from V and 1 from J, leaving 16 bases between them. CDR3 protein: CASSRGHRASYEQYF. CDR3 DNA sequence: TGTGCCAGCAGTCGGGGACACAGGGCGTCCTACGAGCAGTACTTC. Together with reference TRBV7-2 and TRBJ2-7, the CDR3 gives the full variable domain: GAGVSQSPSNKVTEKGKDVELRCDPISGHTALYWYRQSLGQGLEFLIYFQGNSAPDKSGLPSDRFSAERTGGSVSTLTIQRTQQEDSAVYLCASSRGHRASYEQYFGPGTRLTVT.